This TCR beta chain appears in the sequencing data of a study of T cells in Graves' hyperthyroidism and ophthalmopathy. RNA transcripts were the template for amplifying TCR beta CDR3 regions. First-round RT-PCR with HTBI primers amplified the TCR CDR3 region. TCRdb fed the multiplex PCR reads into MiXCR, producing one record per CDR3 protein. The sample holds some 720,000 distinct CDR3 sequences; approximately 16% are singletons and the top ten take over 7.5%. The authors obtained PBMCs from about 9 ml of fresh peripheral blood. This clonotype came up a few times. The source of this sequence is a man younger than 35 with Graves' hyperthyroidism. The sample comprised blood.

The CDR3 DNA is TGTGCCACCGCGAGACTAGCGGGACACGAGCAGTACTTC. This translates into CATARLAGHEQYF. The genes are TRBV5-6 and TRBJ2-7, with 11 bases identical to TRBD2. V was clipped by 9 bases and J by 5 bases; unmatched bases: 7. Per the germline V gene, CDR1 is SGHDT and CDR2 is YYEEEE. The CDR3 extends over 13 amino acids.